This T cell receptor beta chain comes out of a study of blood T cells in healthy people across ages. Study context: For every two T cells, template switching captured about one barcoded beta molecule.

This clonotype was detected a few times. V was clipped by 3 bases and J by 5 bases, with 7 bases between them. This CDR3 has 11 residues. Germline V gene data show CDR1 as SQVTM and CDR2 as ANQGSEA. The authors ran a second PCR of roughly 6 to 12 cycles using a sample-barcoded 5' primer and a J-beta primer mix. TCRdb passed the 5' RACE reads through MiXCR, listing each CDR3 protein once. The data contain about 970,000 distinct CDR3 sequences, approximately 50% of them singletons. The sample consisted of blood. The chain uses TRBV29-1 and TRBJ2-5; no firm D call. The sequence was collected from an older woman in good health. The CDR3: CSVEPNETQYF. CDR3 DNA sequence: TGCAGCGTTGAGCCCAATGAGACCCAGTACTTC.